The next 18 T cell receptor beta chains were all read from a single sample in a study of blood T cell repertoires in COVID-19. Some clones are missing from TCRdb's copy, which holds only in-frame ones; the method was immunoSEQ multiplex PCR. The sample lists some 350,000 clones; around four fifths were seen once. What was sequenced was peripheral blood. Receptors were obtained from a man aged 25 to 40 with active or convalescent COVID-19.

This chain connects TRBV30 to TRBJ2-3, with 9 bases identical to TRBD1. This CDR3 is built from 18 residues. J gave up 0 bases and V 3 bases, and 13 bases lay outside the gene matches. CDR1 and CDR2 (germline): GTSNPN, SVGIG (reference sequence). This CDR3 reads CAWRADRGLAASTDTQYF. CDR3 bases: TGTGCCTGGAGGGCGGACAGGGGCCTAGCCGCTAGCACAGATACGCAGTATTTT.

The chain employs TRBV11-2 and TRBJ2-1; 9 nucleotides match TRBD1. Germline values: CDR1 SGHAT, CDR2 FQNNGV. Trimming removed 4 bases from V and 3 bases from J; junction bases left unmatched: 4. This CDR3 comprises 15 residues. CDR3 protein: CASSSGTGYYNEQFF. CDR3 DNA: TGTGCCAGCAGCTCCGGGACAGGGTACTACAATGAGCAGTTCTTC.

The chain employs TRBV7-3 and TRBJ1-4; D is ambiguous. Germline-derived CDR1 and CDR2 are SGHTA and FQGTGA. Trimming removed 2 bases at V and 5 bases at J, with 6 bases between. The length of the CDR3 is 13 residues. The CDR3, as DNA: TGTGCCAGCAGCTTAGGGCCGAATGAAAAACTGTTTTTT. This gives the protein CASSLGPNEKLFF.

The chain has TRBV21-1 and TRBJ2-1; no DNA check was done on the table's D call, TRBD2. TRBV21-1 is termed a pseudogene. This CDR3 region has 17 residues. In DNA, the CDR3 is TGTGCCAGCAGCCCGGAGGTAATTAGACTCTCCTACAATGAGCAGTTCTTC. Amino acids: CASSPEVIRLSYNEQFF.

The genes are TRBV3-1 (or the pseudogene TRBV3-2) and TRBJ1-2; D gene unclear. This CDR3 comprises 16 residues. Germline V gene data show CDR1 as LGHDT and CDR2 as YNNKEL (reference sequence). The germline V and J ends were trimmed by 1 base and 1 base, with 13 bases remaining between them. The CDR3 loop is CASSQAPTLLNYGYTF. In DNA form, the CDR3 reads TGTGCCAGCAGCCAAGCCCCGACACTTCTTAACTATGGCTACACCTTC.

V gene TRBV18 combines with J gene TRBJ1-6; the match to TRBD1 covers 7 bases. This CDR3 contains 13 residues. CDR1 and CDR2 (germline): KGHSH, LQKENI. J gave up 8 bases and V 3 bases, and 1 base lay outside the gene matches. The CDR3: CASSPGQDSPLHF. The CDR3 DNA sequence: TGTGCCAGCTCACCTGGACAGGATTCACCCCTCCACTTT.

The chain employs TRBV3-1 (or the pseudogene TRBV3-2) and TRBJ1-5; D is possibly TRBD1 (6 bases). The germline V gene has CDR1 LGHDT and CDR2 YNNKEL (reference sequence). Trimming shortened V by 4 bases and J by 3 bases, and 19 bases separated the two germline ends. The length of the CDR3 is 17 residues. The CDR3 reads CASSLLTGRRNNQPQHF. The CDR3 DNA follows: TGTGCCAGCAGCCTTCTAACAGGGCGGAGGAACAATCAGCCCCAGCATTTT.

The CDR3 region has the DNA TGTGCCAGCAGCCTCGGACAGGTAACGAAGGGAGCTTTCTTT. Encoded protein: CASSLGQVTKGAFF. The rearrangement joins TRBV6-5 to TRBJ1-1; the match to TRBD1 covers 7 bases. The CDR3 runs to 14 residues. V was clipped by 6 bases and J by 10 bases; unmatched bases: 14. CDR1 and CDR2 from the germline V gene are MNHEY and SVGAGI.

V and J are TRBV29-1 and TRBJ2-1; D may be TRBD2 (6 bases). Germline CDR1 reads SQVTM; CDR2 reads ANQGSEA. V lost 6 bases and J lost 4, with 16 bases in between. This CDR3 has 14 residues. The CDR3 sequence: CSVEGDYRYNEQFF. For the CDR3, the DNA is TGCAGCGTGGAGGGAGACTACCGATACAATGAGCAGTTCTTC.

V and J are TRBV4-2 and TRBJ1-4, with 8 bases matching TRBD1. The V segment lost 2 bases and the J segment 5 bases; nucleotides outside the gene matches: 10. Looked up from germline, CDR1 is LGHNA and CDR2 is YNFKEQ. The CDR3 runs 17 residues. The DNA of the CDR3 is TGTGCCAGCAGCCAACCTGGTGGGGACAGGATAAATGAAAAACTGTTTTTT. Its translation: CASSQPGGDRINEKLFF.

The chain employs TRBV11-3 and TRBJ1-2, with D possibly being TRBD1 (5 bases). V gave up 4 bases and J gave up 2 bases, with 8 bases separating them. This CDR3 spans 13 amino acids. Germline V CDR1 and CDR2: SGHNT, YENEEA. CDR3 sequence: CASSSGPNYGYTF. In nucleotides, the CDR3 is TGTGCCAGCAGCTCAGGGCCGAACTATGGCTACACCTTC.

CDR3 loop: CASSFIPGGGQETQYF. CDR3 bases: TGCGCCAGCAGCTTTATTCCGGGAGGGGGGCAAGAGACCCAGTACTTC. The V call is TRBV5-1, the J call TRBJ2-5, with 8 bases identical to TRBD2. Germline-derived CDR1 and CDR2 are SGHRS and YFSETQ. J was trimmed by 2 bases and V by 2 bases; bases with no gene match: 8. The CDR3 runs to 16 residues.

The chain employs TRBV11-3 and TRBJ1-3; the D gene is possibly TRBD1 (6 bases). CDR3 size: 18 residues. Germline V gene data show CDR1 as SGHNT and CDR2 as YENEEA. The V and J ends lost 3 bases and 0 bases respectively, with 18 bases between them. CDR3 amino acids: CASSLWKGQFFSGNTIYF. CDR3 nucleotides: TGTGCCAGCAGCTTGTGGAAAGGACAGTTCTTCTCTGGAAACACCATATATTTT.

CDR3 sequence (DNA): TGCGCCAGCAGCTTTTTCCCCTCGACTAGCGGGGGGACTGGCACAGATACGCAGTATTTT. Protein product: CASSFFPSTSGGTGTDTQYF. The chain joins TRBV5-1 to TRBJ2-3, with TRBD2 matching 13 bases. This CDR3 has 20 residues. Losses at the gene ends were 2 bases for V and 1 base for J; bases not matched to a gene: 13. Germline V gives CDR1 SGHRS, CDR2 YFSETQ.

CDR3 region: CASSIRGYGYTF. The CDR3 nucleotides are TGTGCCAGTAGTATACGGGGCTATGGCTACACCTTC. This chain joins TRBV19 and TRBJ1-2; D gene ambiguous. Per the germline V gene, CDR1 is LNHDA and CDR2 is SQIVND (reference sequence). The CDR3 totals 12 residues. V lost 2 bases and J 4 bases, leaving 5 bases between the germline ends. The complete variable domain, with remaining parts taken from reference TRBV19 and TRBJ1-2, reads DGGITQSPKYLFRKEGQNVTLSCEQNLNHDAMYWYRQDPGQGLRLIYYSQIVNDFQKGDIAEGYSVSREKKESFPLTVTSAQKNPTAFYLCASSIRGYGYTFGSGTRLTVV.

This clone appeared once. This chain joins TRBV7-9 and TRBJ2-1; D is perhaps TRBD2 (6 bases). This CDR3 region has 15 residues. The V and J ends lost 4 bases and 9 bases respectively, with 19 bases between them. CDR1 and CDR2 from the germline V gene are SEHNR and FQNEAQ (reference sequence). The CDR3 protein is CASSSVRDSLVEQFF. The DNA for the CDR3 is TGTGCCAGCAGCTCCGTGCGGGACTCATTAGTTGAGCAGTTCTTC.

The chain combines TRBV5-1 with TRBJ2-2; unclear D gene. The V and J ends lost 3 bases and 8 bases respectively, with 5 bases between them. This CDR3 is 11 amino acids long. The V gene's germline CDR1 is SGHRS and CDR2 YFSETQ. The CDR3 loop is CASSYLGELFF. The CDR3 DNA is TGCGCCAGCAGCTACTTAGGGGAGCTGTTTTTT.

This clone was observed a single time. The J gene is TRBJ2-7, the V gene TRBV11-3; TRBD2 might be the D (6 bases). The CDR3 totals 12 residues. CDR1 SGHNT and CDR2 YENEEA come from the germline V gene. Deletions cut 3 bases from V and 4 bases from J, with 7 bases between. CDR3 DNA: TGTGCCAGCAGCTTCGGGAGTTACGAGCAGTACTTC. This sequence encodes CASSFGSYEQYF.